This is a list of T cell receptor beta chains from one sample in a study of blood T cell repertoires in COVID-19. Profiled with immunoSEQ multiplex PCR; TCRdb holds only in-frame clones, not every one. The table includes about 78,000 clones, around nine tenths detected once. The sample consisted of peripheral blood. The receptors stem from a woman aged 80 or over with active or convalescent COVID-19. CDR3s include the opening cysteine and the closing phenylalanine or tryptophan. The order of the fields is V gene, clone size, D gene, J gene, CDR3 DNA, CDR3 protein. A D gene is named only where the DNA matches it firmly. A clone size is listed for some rows: how often the clone was seen (once, few, many), or a class if it is expanded.

TRBV7-9	few	TRBD2	TRBJ2-7	TGTGCCAGCAGCTTAGTGGGAGGGCCGGGGGAGCAGTACTTC	CASSLVGGPGEQYF
TRBV6-2/TRBV6-3	.	TRBD2	TRBJ2-1	TGTGCCAGCAGTTTGGGACTAGCCCCTCTGGCTGCGCAGTTCTTC	CASSLGLAPLAAQFF
TRBV27	.	TRBD2	TRBJ2-7	TGTGCCAGCCCTATACCCCGACTAGCGCTCCACGAGCAGTACTTC	CASPIPRLALHEQYF
TRBV4-1	.	TRBD2	TRBJ2-5	TGCGCCAGCAGCCAAGGACTAGCGGGAGGGGGGCAAGAGACCCAGTACTTC	CASSQGLAGGGQETQYF
TRBV25-1	.	.	TRBJ2-4	TGTGCCAGCAGTGGGGGGGAGGGGGAGGTAGACATTCAGTACTTC	CASSGGEGEVDIQYF
TRBV6-6	few	TRBD1	TRBJ1-5	TGTGCCAGCAGTTGGACAGGGAGGGATCAGCCCCAGCATTTT	CASSWTGRDQPQHF
TRBV27	.	TRBD1	TRBJ1-4	TGTGCCAGCGGGGACCGACAGGGATATGAAAAACTGTTTTTT	CASGDRQGYEKLFF
TRBV5-4	.	TRBD2	TRBJ2-5	TGTGCCAGCAGCCCAGGGACTAGCGGGCTAGAGACCCAGTACTTC	CASSPGTSGLETQYF
TRBV6-6	few	TRBD1	TRBJ1-5	TGTGCCAGCAGTACCGGGACAGCGAGCAATCAGCCCCAGCATTTT	CASSTGTASNQPQHF
TRBV18	.	.	TRBJ1-6	TGTGCCAGCTCACCCGATATTCTGAGTAATTCACCCCTCCACTTT	CASSPDILSNSPLHF
TRBV18	.	TRBD1	TRBJ1-5	TGTGCCAGCTCACCGGGGACAGGGGGTAATCAGCCCCAGCATTTT	CASSPGTGGNQPQHF
TRBV2	.	.	TRBJ2-7	TGTGCCAGCGCTACACAGGGAGATACCTACGAGCAGTACTTC	CASATQGDTYEQYF
TRBV18	.	.	TRBJ1-4	TGTGCCAGCTCACCTGGACAACTGGCTGCTAATGAAAAACTGTTTTTT	CASSPGQLAANEKLFF
TRBV18	few	.	TRBJ1-2	TGTGCCAGCTCTCCGGGGTCTGACTATGGCTACACCTTC	CASSPGSDYGYTF
TRBV2	.	.	TRBJ1-3	TGTGCCAGCAGTGGTCAGGGAGGAAACACCATATATTTT	CASSGQGGNTIYF
TRBV7-2	.	TRBD1	TRBJ2-3	TGTGCCAGCAGATTACAGGGGCCAGGGGCCACAGATACGCAGTATTTT	CASRLQGPGATDTQYF
TRBV28	.	TRBD1	TRBJ1-1	TGTGCCAGCAGTCTACAGGGGGCTGTAGCTTTCTTT	CASSLQGAVAFF
TRBV15	few	TRBD1	TRBJ2-2	TGTGCCACCAGCAGAGAACGACAGGGAAACACCGGGGAGCTGTTTTTT	CATSRERQGNTGELFF
TRBV6-2/TRBV6-3	.	.	TRBJ1-2	TGTGCCAGCAGTTATTGGCCCCCGAGAAGGAGCAACTATGGCTACACCTTC	CASSYWPPRRSNYGYTF
TRBV3-1/TRBV3-2	.	.	TRBJ1-2	TGTGCCAGCAGCCGACAGGTTTTCTATGGCTACACCTTC	CASSRQVFYGYTF
TRBV4-2	.	TRBD2	TRBJ2-7	TGTGCCAGCAGCCAAGTTAGCGGGGGCCCCTCCTACGAGCAGTACTTC	CASSQVSGGPSYEQYF
TRBV11-3	.	TRBD1	TRBJ2-2	TGTGCCAGCAGCTTAGCAGGGGGCTACACCGGGGAGCTGTTTTTT	CASSLAGGYTGELFF
TRBV5-6	.	.	TRBJ2-7	TGTGCCAGCAGCCCCGGAGGAGCCTACGAGCAGTACTTC	CASSPGGAYEQYF
TRBV24-1	few	TRBD1	TRBJ2-3	TGTGCCACCAGTGATGGGGACAGGGGATTCGCAGATACGCAGTATTTT	CATSDGDRGFADTQYF
TRBV28	.	.	TRBJ1-5	TGTGCCAGCAGTTTCAACCGGGGTAGCAATCAGCCCCAGCATTTT	CASSFNRGSNQPQHF
TRBV5-1	.	.	TRBJ1-5	TGCGCCAGCAGCCCCGGACAAACCAATCAGCCCCAGCATTTT	CASSPGQTNQPQHF
TRBV19	.	.	TRBJ2-3	TGTGCCAGTAGTATAGGGCTAGCTGTGGATACGCAGTATTTT	CASSIGLAVDTQYF
TRBV6-5	.	.	TRBJ1-5	TGTGCCAGCAGTTACTGGAGCAACAGCAATCAGCCCCAGCATTTT	CASSYWSNSNQPQHF
TRBV7-2	.	.	TRBJ2-5	TGTGCCAGCAGCTTCAGGAAGCCCCTCCAAGAGACCCAGTACTTC	CASSFRKPLQETQYF
TRBV5-1	.	.	TRBJ2-2	TGCGCCAGCAGCTTGGGGAGGGAAACCACCGGGGAGCTGTTTTTT	CASSLGRETTGELFF
TRBV2	.	.	TRBJ2-2	TGTGCCAGCCAGGGACTCATGAACACCGGGGAGCTGTTTTTT	CASQGLMNTGELFF
TRBV2	.	.	TRBJ1-2	TGTGCCAGCTTACTGAGCAGGGTAGATTCTAACTATGGCTACACCTTC	CASLLSRVDSNYGYTF
TRBV27	.	TRBD1	TRBJ2-1	TGTGCCAGCAAAGGGGACAGGGTTATCCCCGTCAATGAGCAGTTCTTC	CASKGDRVIPVNEQFF
TRBV5-6	.	TRBD1	TRBJ1-2	TGTGCCAGCAGCAAGGTAGGCCGGACAGGGTCGAATGGCTACACCTTC	CASSKVGRTGSNGYTF
TRBV5-1	.	TRBD1	TRBJ2-1	TGCGCCAGCAGTCGGGGAACAGGGGGCTACAATGAGCAGTTCTTC	CASSRGTGGYNEQFF
TRBV11-2	.	.	TRBJ2-1	TGTGCCAGCAGCCGTCCGGACTATAGCTCCTACAATGAGCAGTTCTTC	CASSRPDYSSYNEQFF
TRBV2	.	.	TRBJ2-1	TGTGCCAGCAGTGCCACAGTTACCTACAATGAGCAGTTCTTC	CASSATVTYNEQFF
TRBV21-1	few	.	TRBJ2-1	TGTGCCAGCAGCCAAAAAGAGGAGAGCTCCTACAATGAGCAGTTCTTC	CASSQKEESSYNEQFF
TRBV27	.	.	TRBJ1-3	TGTGCCAGCAGTTCCCTGACCGGGAAAGGTGGAAACACCATATATTTT	CASSSLTGKGGNTIYF
TRBV4-1	.	.	TRBJ2-7	TGCGCCAGCAGCCCGACTCAGGACAAACGCGAGCAGTACTTC	CASSPTQDKREQYF
TRBV19	once	TRBD1	TRBJ2-7	TGTGCCAGTAGCCCTGGGACAGGGGGCAACGAGCAGTACTTC	CASSPGTGGNEQYF
TRBV4-3	.	.	TRBJ1-4	TGCGCCAGCAGCCGAGGCGACGGTGCAACTAATGAAAAACTGTTTTTT	CASSRGDGATNEKLFF
TRBV19	.	TRBD1	TRBJ1-5	TGTGCCAGTAGTATCCGGACAGGGAAACAGCCCCAGCATTTT	CASSIRTGKQPQHF
TRBV30	few	.	TRBJ1-3	TGTGCCTGGAGTGGACAGATTGGAAACACCATATATTTT	CAWSGQIGNTIYF
TRBV30	.	.	TRBJ2-5	TGTGCCTGGGCTGGGGGCCATGGTGAGACCCAGTACTTC	CAWAGGHGETQYF
TRBV28	.	TRBD2	TRBJ2-5	TGTGCCAGCTCTCGCTCTAGTAGCGGGATAAAACGGTACCAAGAGACCCAGTACTTC	CASSRSSSGIKRYQETQYF
TRBV4-1	.	TRBD2	TRBJ2-1	TGCGCCAGCAGCCTTAATTTTCGGACTAGCGGGAAACTCTACAATGAGCAGTTCTTC	CASSLNFRTSGKLYNEQFF
TRBV5-1	.	.	TRBJ2-3	TGCGCCAGCAGCCTTTTAGCGGTGACAGATACGCAGTATTTT	CASSLLAVTDTQYF
TRBV5-6	.	TRBD2	TRBJ2-1	TGTGCCAGCAGCTTCACTAGCGGGAACTCCTACAATGAGCAGTTCTTC	CASSFTSGNSYNEQFF
TRBV24-1	.	TRBD1	TRBJ2-1	TGTGCCACCAGTGATTTGCTGACAGGGGGTATCAATGAGCAGTTCTTC	CATSDLLTGGINEQFF
TRBV28	once	TRBD1	TRBJ1-4	TGTGCCAGCAACCGACAGGGTGGGAATGAAAAACTGTTTTTT	CASNRQGGNEKLFF
TRBV9	.	TRBD2	TRBJ2-1	TGTGCCAGCAGCGGGACGCGGGGGGCCCCCTACAATGAGCAGTTCTTC	CASSGTRGAPYNEQFF
TRBV3-1/TRBV3-2	.	TRBD2	TRBJ2-1	TGTGCCAGCAGCCAAGACTCTTGGAGCGGGGGTCCGGCGGGCGCAAAGCAGTTCTTC	CASSQDSWSGGPAGAKQFF
TRBV3-1/TRBV3-2	once	TRBD2	TRBJ2-2	TGTGCCAGCAGCCAAGGAGCGGGAGTCGGGGAGCTGTTTTTT	CASSQGAGVGELFF
TRBV4-1	.	TRBD2	TRBJ2-3	TGCGCCAGCAGCCAAGTCCTCCCAGCGGGGAGCACAGATACGCAGTATTTT	CASSQVLPAGSTDTQYF
TRBV28	.	.	TRBJ2-7	TGTGCCAGCCATAGCTCCTACGAGCAGTACTTC	CASHSSYEQYF
TRBV7-2	.	TRBD1	TRBJ1-3	TGTGCCAGCAGCATACAGCCACAGGGGGCCGGGGGAAACACCATATATTTT	CASSIQPQGAGGNTIYF
TRBV5-6	.	TRBD1	TRBJ2-7	TGTGCCAGCAGCCGAGGACAGGGGCCCTCCTACGAGCAGTACTTC	CASSRGQGPSYEQYF
TRBV30	.	.	TRBJ1-4	TGTGCCTGGAGTGTACCAGGGCCAAGGGAAGAAAAACTGTTTTTT	CAWSVPGPREEKLFF